This TCR beta chain was identified in a study of blood T cell repertoires in COVID-19. Study information: COVID-19 samples, acute and convalescent, were from the United States, Italy and Spain. Sample material is recorded as cDNA or gDNA derived from T cells, B-cell-depleted T cells, or PBMCs.

Concerning this clone: Within the sample, other DNA sequences also encode this same CDR3.

This CDR3 has 14 amino acids. Germline-derived CDR1 and CDR2 are KGHSH and LQKENI. V trimming: 6 bases; J trimming: 1 base; junction bases outside the gene matches: 3. Original handling: Nucleated cell counts were estimated from reference gene primer amplification. The assay was immunoSEQ multiplex PCR, and TCRdb's table has in-frame clones only and misses some. That table furnishes V, J and clone size, whereas the DNA furnished D and trimming. Here the sample spans over 120,000 clones, around 80% being singletons. The specimen was peripheral blood. The rearrangement links TRBV18 to TRBJ2-7, with 10 bases fitting TRBD2. The TCR originated in a man aged 65 to 85 who had recovered from COVID-19. The CDR3 loop is CASSPSGSSYEQYF. Here the CDR3 DNA reads TGTGCCAGCTCTCCTAGCGGGAGTTCCTACGAGCAGTACTTC.